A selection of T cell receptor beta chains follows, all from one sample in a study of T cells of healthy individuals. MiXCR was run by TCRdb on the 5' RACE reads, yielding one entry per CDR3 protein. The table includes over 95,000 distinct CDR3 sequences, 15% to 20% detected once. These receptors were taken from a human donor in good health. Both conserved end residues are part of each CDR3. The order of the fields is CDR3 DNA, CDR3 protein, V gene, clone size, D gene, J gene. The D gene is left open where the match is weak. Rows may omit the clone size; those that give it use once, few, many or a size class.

CDR3nt: TGTGCCAGCAGCGTAGTTCGGAGGGGTTCTGGGGCCAACGTCCTGACTTTC
CDR3aa: CASSVVRRGSGANVLTF
v_gene: TRBV9
abundance: NA
d_gene: NA
j_gene: TRBJ2-6

CDR3nt: TGTGCCAGCAGTTACTCGACGGGACCGAGGGATTACGAGCAGTTCTTC
CDR3aa: CASSYSTGPRDYEQFF
v_gene: TRBV6-5
abundance: many
d_gene: NA
j_gene: TRBJ2-1

CDR3nt: TGTGCCAGCAAGCTCAAAAACATTCAGTACTTC
CDR3aa: CASKLKNIQYF
v_gene: TRBV6-2/TRBV6-3
abundance: few
d_gene: NA
j_gene: TRBJ2-4

CDR3nt: TGCAGTGCTACAAAACCGGGACAGGGTTATCAAGAGACCCAGTACTTC
CDR3aa: CSATKPGQGYQETQYF
v_gene: TRBV20-1
abundance: few
d_gene: TRBD1
j_gene: TRBJ2-5

CDR3nt: TGTGCCAGCAGCCCGACAGGTACTTACAATGAGCAGTTCTTC
CDR3aa: CASSPTGTYNEQFF
v_gene: TRBV3-1
abundance: NA
d_gene: NA
j_gene: TRBJ2-1

CDR3nt: TGTGCCAGCAGTTACAGGGAGAATGAGCAGTTCTTC
CDR3aa: CASSYRENEQFF
v_gene: TRBV6-5
abundance: NA
d_gene: NA
j_gene: TRBJ2-1

CDR3nt: TGCGCCAGCAGCTTGGTAGGTAGCGGGAGCTCCTACGAGCAGTACTTC
CDR3aa: CASSLVGSGSSYEQYF
v_gene: TRBV5-1
abundance: few
d_gene: TRBD2
j_gene: TRBJ2-7

CDR3nt: TGTGCCAGCAGCCCGGGACAGGGATCGGAGACCCAGTACTTC
CDR3aa: CASSPGQGSETQYF
v_gene: TRBV11-3
abundance: NA
d_gene: TRBD1
j_gene: TRBJ2-5

CDR3nt: TGCGCCAGCAGCTTGGCCTTAGGGGACGAGCAGTACTTC
CDR3aa: CASSLALGDEQYF
v_gene: TRBV5-1
abundance: NA
d_gene: NA
j_gene: TRBJ2-7

CDR3nt: TGTGCCAGTAGTGGCCTGGAAGGTGAAAAACTGTTTTTT
CDR3aa: CASSGLEGEKLFF
v_gene: TRBV19
abundance: many
d_gene: NA
j_gene: TRBJ1-4

CDR3nt: TGTGCCAGCTCACTGACAGGAGAGGATTCACCCCTCCACTTT
CDR3aa: CASSLTGEDSPLHF
v_gene: TRBV18
abundance: few
d_gene: NA
j_gene: TRBJ1-6

CDR3nt: TGCAGCGAGAGCGGGGGGGCTTTTGAGACCCAGTACTTC
CDR3aa: CSESGGAFETQYF
v_gene: TRBV29-1
abundance: NA
d_gene: TRBD2
j_gene: TRBJ2-5

CDR3nt: TGTGCCAGCAGAACCCTCGGAAGCTCCTACAATGAGCAGTTCTTC
CDR3aa: CASRTLGSSYNEQFF
v_gene: TRBV6-5
abundance: NA
d_gene: NA
j_gene: TRBJ2-1

CDR3nt: TGTGCCAGCAGCTTAGGACAGACTTACAATGAGCAGTTCTTC
CDR3aa: CASSLGQTYNEQFF
v_gene: TRBV7-9
abundance: few
d_gene: NA
j_gene: TRBJ2-1

CDR3nt: TGCAGTGCGCACAGGGTGGCGACTGAAGCTTTCTTT
CDR3aa: CSAHRVATEAFF
v_gene: TRBV20-1
abundance: many
d_gene: NA
j_gene: TRBJ1-1

CDR3nt: TGTGCCAGCAGTTACTATCAGAGGCAGCCCCAGCATTTT
CDR3aa: CASSYYQRQPQHF
v_gene: TRBV6-2/TRBV6-3
abundance: many
d_gene: NA
j_gene: TRBJ1-5

CDR3nt: TGTGCCAGACTAGCGGGAGGTGACGGGAATGAGCAGTTCTTC
CDR3aa: CARLAGGDGNEQFF
v_gene: TRBV2
abundance: few
d_gene: TRBD2
j_gene: TRBJ2-1

CDR3nt: TGTGCCATCGGGACGGAGAACACCGGGGAGCTGTTTTTT
CDR3aa: CAIGTENTGELFF
v_gene: TRBV10-3
abundance: few
d_gene: NA
j_gene: TRBJ2-2

CDR3nt: TGTGCCAGCAGCGCAGGGTGGCGGGGTAATGAGCAGTTCTTC
CDR3aa: CASSAGWRGNEQFF
v_gene: TRBV6-5
abundance: NA
d_gene: NA
j_gene: TRBJ2-1

CDR3nt: TGCGCCAGCAGCTTGTTGTCAGGGGGGGATAGCTCCTACGAGCAGTACTTC
CDR3aa: CASSLLSGGDSSYEQYF
v_gene: TRBV5-1
abundance: NA
d_gene: NA
j_gene: TRBJ2-7

CDR3nt: TGTGCCAGCCAACAAGCGGGCTGGGCCTACAATGAGCAGTTCTTC
CDR3aa: CASQQAGWAYNEQFF
v_gene: TRBV25-1
abundance: many
d_gene: NA
j_gene: TRBJ2-1

CDR3nt: TGTGCCAGTAGTACTCGATCTAGCGGGGGATCGGAAGAGACCCAGTACTTC
CDR3aa: CASSTRSSGGSEETQYF
v_gene: TRBV19
abundance: NA
d_gene: TRBD2
j_gene: TRBJ2-5

CDR3nt: TGTGCCAGCAGACAGACAGGGCGGTTGGAGACCCAGTACTTC
CDR3aa: CASRQTGRLETQYF
v_gene: TRBV6-2/TRBV6-3
abundance: many
d_gene: TRBD1
j_gene: TRBJ2-5

CDR3nt: TGTGCCAGCAGTTTAGCAGGTGTCAATAGCAATCAGCCCCAGCATTTT
CDR3aa: CASSLAGVNSNQPQHF
v_gene: TRBV28
abundance: NA
d_gene: NA
j_gene: TRBJ1-5

CDR3nt: TGTGCCAGCAGCTCTAGCGGGAGAGTAGAGACCCAGTACTTC
CDR3aa: CASSSSGRVETQYF
v_gene: TRBV5-4
abundance: few
d_gene: TRBD2
j_gene: TRBJ2-5

CDR3nt: TGTGCCAGCAGCGCCAACAGGGGAACTGAAGCTTTCTTT
CDR3aa: CASSANRGTEAFF
v_gene: TRBV9
abundance: many
d_gene: TRBD1
j_gene: TRBJ1-1

CDR3nt: TGTGCCAGCAGTTCCACGGACATCTACGAGCAGTACTTC
CDR3aa: CASSSTDIYEQYF
v_gene: TRBV6-2/TRBV6-3
abundance: few
d_gene: NA
j_gene: TRBJ2-7

CDR3nt: TGTGCCAGCAGTTATAACAGGGGGTTAGAGACCCAGTACTTC
CDR3aa: CASSYNRGLETQYF
v_gene: TRBV7-2
abundance: NA
d_gene: TRBD1
j_gene: TRBJ2-5

CDR3nt: TGTGCCTACGGGGCAACTAATGAAAAACTGTTTTTT
CDR3aa: CAYGATNEKLFF
v_gene: TRBV28
abundance: many
d_gene: NA
j_gene: TRBJ1-4

CDR3nt: TGCGCCAGCAGCTTGGGGACCAGCAACGAGCAGTACTTC
CDR3aa: CASSLGTSNEQYF
v_gene: TRBV5-1
abundance: NA
d_gene: NA
j_gene: TRBJ2-7